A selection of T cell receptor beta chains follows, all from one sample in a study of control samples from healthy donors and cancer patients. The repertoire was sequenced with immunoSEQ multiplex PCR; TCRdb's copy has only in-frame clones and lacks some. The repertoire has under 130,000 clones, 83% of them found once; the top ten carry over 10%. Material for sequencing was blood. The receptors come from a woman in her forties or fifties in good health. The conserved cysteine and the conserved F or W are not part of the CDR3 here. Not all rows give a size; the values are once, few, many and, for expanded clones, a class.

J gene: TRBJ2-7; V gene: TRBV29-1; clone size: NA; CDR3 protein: SVVLGQGASEQY
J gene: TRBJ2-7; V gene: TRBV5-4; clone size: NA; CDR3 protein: ASSLEPSSYEQY
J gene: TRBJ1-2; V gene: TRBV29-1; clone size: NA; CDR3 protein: SVELADYGGGYT
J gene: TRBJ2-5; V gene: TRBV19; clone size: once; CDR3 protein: ASSMIQKETQY
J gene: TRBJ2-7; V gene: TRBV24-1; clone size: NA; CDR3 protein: ATSDSPGQSHYEQY
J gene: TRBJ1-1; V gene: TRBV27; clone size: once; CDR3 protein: ASSLDSAGNTEAF
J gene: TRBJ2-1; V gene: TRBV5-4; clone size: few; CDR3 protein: ASTRGLFDEQF
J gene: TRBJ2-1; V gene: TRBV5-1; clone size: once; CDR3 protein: ASSLGQGYNEQF
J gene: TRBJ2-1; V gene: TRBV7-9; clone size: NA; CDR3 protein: ASSGTSGSYNEQF
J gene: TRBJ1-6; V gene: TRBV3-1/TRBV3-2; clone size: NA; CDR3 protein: ASTQQASYNSPLH
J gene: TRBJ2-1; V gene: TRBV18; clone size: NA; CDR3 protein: ASSPFRGLAGVSNEQF
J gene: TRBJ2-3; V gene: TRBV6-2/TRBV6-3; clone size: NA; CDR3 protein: ASSYSGDSVTDTQY
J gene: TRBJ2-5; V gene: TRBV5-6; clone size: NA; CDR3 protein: ASSLSAGGETQY
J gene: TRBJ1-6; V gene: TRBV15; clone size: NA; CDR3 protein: ATSRGGQGARNSPLH
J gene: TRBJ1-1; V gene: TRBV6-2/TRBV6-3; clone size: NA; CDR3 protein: ASSYSRRTSEAF
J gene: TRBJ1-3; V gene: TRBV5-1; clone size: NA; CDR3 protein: ASSLVVGSGNTIY
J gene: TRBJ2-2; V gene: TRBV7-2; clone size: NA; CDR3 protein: ASRFLNTGELF
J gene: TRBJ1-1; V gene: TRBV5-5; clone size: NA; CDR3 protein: ASSLEVGAHTEAF
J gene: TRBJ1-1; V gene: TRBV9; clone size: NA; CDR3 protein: ASSELGTAPTEAF
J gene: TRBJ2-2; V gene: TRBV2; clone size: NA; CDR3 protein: ASSVDRTNTGELF
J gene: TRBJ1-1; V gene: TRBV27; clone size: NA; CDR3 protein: ASSGTFNTEAF
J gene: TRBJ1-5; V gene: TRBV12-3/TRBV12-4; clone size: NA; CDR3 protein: ASTLQGKQPQH
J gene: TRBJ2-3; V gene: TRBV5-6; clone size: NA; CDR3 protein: ASSYTGTASTDTQY
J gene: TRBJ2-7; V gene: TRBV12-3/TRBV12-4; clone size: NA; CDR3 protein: ASSPGQVYEQY
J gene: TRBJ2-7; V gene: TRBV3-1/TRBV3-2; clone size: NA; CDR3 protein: ASSLAGYEQY
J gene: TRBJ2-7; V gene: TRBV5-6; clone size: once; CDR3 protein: ASSLEFGRTYEQY
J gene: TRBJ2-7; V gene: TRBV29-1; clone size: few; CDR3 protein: SVRDGSYEQY
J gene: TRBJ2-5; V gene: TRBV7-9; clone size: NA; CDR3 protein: ASSLGEWETQY
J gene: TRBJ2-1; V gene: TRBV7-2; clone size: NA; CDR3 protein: ASSRGQGFRNEQF
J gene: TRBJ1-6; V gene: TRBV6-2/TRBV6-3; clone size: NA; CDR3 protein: ASSWTGTANSPLH
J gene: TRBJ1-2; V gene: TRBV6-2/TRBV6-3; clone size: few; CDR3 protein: ASSSYLGGYT
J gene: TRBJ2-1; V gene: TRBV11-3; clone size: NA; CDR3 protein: ASSLIGSGGDNEQF
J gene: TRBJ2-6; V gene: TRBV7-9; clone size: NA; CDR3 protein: ASSSSGANVLT
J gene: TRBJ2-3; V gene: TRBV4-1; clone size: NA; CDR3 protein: ASSQVSHMQY
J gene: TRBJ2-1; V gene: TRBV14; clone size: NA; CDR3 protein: ASSPGSYNEQF
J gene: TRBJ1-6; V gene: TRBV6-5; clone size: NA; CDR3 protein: ASSYWNRDSPLH
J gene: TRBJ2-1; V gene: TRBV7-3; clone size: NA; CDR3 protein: ASSLQGTYSYNEQF
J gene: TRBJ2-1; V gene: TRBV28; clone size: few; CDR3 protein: ASRLPRGRGNEQF
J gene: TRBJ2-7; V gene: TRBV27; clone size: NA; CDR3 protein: ASSLRRSDEQY
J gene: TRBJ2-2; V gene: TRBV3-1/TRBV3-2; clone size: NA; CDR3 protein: ASSQRGSFNTGELF
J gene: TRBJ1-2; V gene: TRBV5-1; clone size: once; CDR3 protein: ASSPRHENYGYT
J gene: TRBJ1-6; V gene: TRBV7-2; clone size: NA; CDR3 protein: ASSLEGTGSPLH
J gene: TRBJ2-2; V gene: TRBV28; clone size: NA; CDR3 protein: ASSSRMGYGELF
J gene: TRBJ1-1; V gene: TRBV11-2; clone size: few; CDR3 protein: ASSPLLGRAF
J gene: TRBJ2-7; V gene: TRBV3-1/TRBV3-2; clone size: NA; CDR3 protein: ASSQGLAYEQY
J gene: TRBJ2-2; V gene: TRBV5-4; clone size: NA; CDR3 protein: ASSLGGPAGELF
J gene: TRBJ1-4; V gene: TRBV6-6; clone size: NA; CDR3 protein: ASSLMGGGGEKLF
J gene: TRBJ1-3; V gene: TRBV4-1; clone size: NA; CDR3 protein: ASSHGGRNSGNTIY
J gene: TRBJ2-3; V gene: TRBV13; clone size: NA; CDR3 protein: ASSERTGEPDTQY
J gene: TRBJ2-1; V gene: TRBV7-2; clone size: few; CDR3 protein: ASSLLLAGASEQF